The present TCR beta chain was sequenced within a study of cytomegalovirus exposure and HLA in healthy donors. Study details: Drawn from HLA-typed donors, about 85 million unique TCRs were held in an early data release.

Both 60 Vbeta primers and 13 Jbeta primers went into the PCR. TCRdb's copy holds only in-frame clones and misses some; the assay was immunoSEQ multiplex PCR. Of around 150,000 clones listed, roughly 85% are singletons. The germline V gene encodes CDR1 ENHRY and CDR2 SYGVKD. The CDR3 runs 15 residues. Trimming shortened V by 2 bases and J by 2 bases, and 13 bases separated the two germline ends. General study points: Reported performance of the classifier showed diagnosis of cytomegalovirus status with high specificity and sensitivity. While the bulk of TCR sequences proved rare, some public TCRs turned up in many donors.

Comment on this clone: The antigen remains undetermined.

J is TRBJ2-7 and V is TRBV10-3; the D gene is possibly TRBD2 (5 bases). The sequence was obtained from a man between 18 and 29 years old in good health and CMV-seropositive. The sequenced material came from PBMCs. This CDR3 reads CAISEEGRGAYEQYF. The CDR3, as DNA: TGTGCCATCAGTGAGGAAGGACGGGGAGCCTACGAGCAGTACTTC.